This entry lists 20 T cell receptor beta chains sequenced from one sample in a study of T cells in Graves' hyperthyroidism and ophthalmopathy. From RNA transcripts, TCR beta CDR3 regions were amplified. HTBI primers were the set used in a first-round RT-PCR of the TCR CDR3. MiXCR, run by TCRdb on the multiplex PCR reads, gives a single entry per CDR3 protein. The table has 350,000 to 400,000 distinct CDR3 sequences, about a fifth seen once. The sample consisted of blood. These receptors were collected from a young woman with Graves' hyperthyroidism.

This clonotype has just a few counts. The chain employs TRBV6-1 and TRBJ2-3; D is possibly TRBD1 (6 bases). Between the trimmed V and J ends, which lost 3 bases and 4 bases, there was a span of 14 bases. In germline, CDR1 is MNHNS, CDR2 SASEGT. CDR3 length: 15 amino acids. The CDR3 protein is CASSDLTGTSDTQYF. In nucleotides, the CDR3 is TGTGCCAGCAGTGATCTAACAGGGACGTCAGATACGCAGTATTTT.

V and J are TRBV30 and TRBJ1-5, with 7 bases lining up with TRBD1. The CDR3 totals 15 residues. Per germline, CDR1 GTSNPN and CDR2 SVGIG (reference sequence). The trim removed 2 bases at V and 3 bases at J, leaving 7 bases unmatched. CDR3 in amino acids: CAWSFRDRPNQPQHF. CDR3 nucleotide sequence: TGTGCCTGGAGTTTCCGGGACAGACCCAATCAGCCCCAGCATTTT.

This clonotype showed up many times. The chain couples TRBV6-1 to TRBJ1-1, with 10 bases fitting TRBD1. V was clipped by 3 bases and J by 6 bases; unmatched bases: 1. Germline CDR1 and CDR2: MNHNS and SASEGT. This CDR3 has 13 amino acids. CDR3 region: CASSDDRGPEAFF. In DNA, the CDR3 is TGTGCCAGCAGTGATGACAGGGGGCCTGAAGCTTTCTTT.

This clonotype appeared many times. The genes are TRBV29-1 and TRBJ2-5; TRBD1 might be the D (5 bases). V shed 6 bases and J shed 4 bases, with 12 bases lying between them. This CDR3 contains 12 residues. The germline V gene has CDR1 SQVTM and CDR2 ANQGSEA. CDR3 in amino acids: CSVRRQRETQYF. The CDR3 region has the DNA TGCAGCGTCCGTAGACAGCGAGAGACCCAGTACTTC.

This clonotype has a count of ten or more. The chain has TRBV11-1 and TRBJ1-1; TRBD1 matches at 7 bases. Trimming removed 2 bases from V and 8 bases from J; junction bases left unmatched: 8. Germline-derived CDR1 and CDR2 are SGHAT and FQDESV (reference sequence). This CDR3 has 14 amino acids. The CDR3 region has the DNA TGTGCCAGCAGCTTATCCCCTGGGACAGACGAAGCTTTCTTT. Amino acids: CASSLSPGTDEAFF.

This clonotype was observed many times. This chain uses TRBV11-3 with TRBJ2-7; TRBD1 agrees at 11 bases. CDR1 SGHNT and CDR2 YENEEA come from the germline V gene. This CDR3 spans 14 amino acids. Trimming cost V 5 bases and J 4 bases; bases outside gene matches: 4. The CDR3 sequence is CASSRRDRGYEQYF. CDR3 DNA sequence: TGTGCCAGCAGCCGCCGGGACAGGGGGTACGAGCAGTACTTC.

This clonotype showed up many times. The V call is TRBV6-2 or TRBV6-3, the J call TRBJ2-7; 7 nucleotides align to TRBD2. Germline lookup yields CDR1 MNHEY and CDR2 SVGEGT. This CDR3 is 15 amino acids long. J gave up 7 bases and V 6 bases, and 15 bases lay outside the gene matches. Here the CDR3 DNA reads TGTGCCAGCAGCTACAGCGGGGTTACCCTATGGGAGCAGTACTTC. This translates into CASSYSGVTLWEQYF.

This clonotype was recorded many times. The rearrangement uses TRBV29-1 and TRBJ1-2; D is perhaps TRBD1 (5 bases). This CDR3 region has 13 residues. CDR1 is SQVTM, CDR2 ANQGSEA, per germline. The V and J ends lost 3 bases and 3 bases respectively, with 11 bases between them. The CDR3 region is CSVDSAGYYGYTF. DNA of the CDR3: TGCAGCGTTGATTCGGCAGGGTACTATGGCTACACCTTC. Full variable domain (outside the CDR3, taken from reference TRBV29-1 and TRBJ1-2): SAVISQKPSRDICQRGTSLTIQCQVDSQVTMMFWYRQQPGQSLTLIATANQGSEATYESGFVIDKFPISRPNLTFSTLTVSNMSPEDSSIYLCSVDSAGYYGYTFGSGTRLTVV.

This clonotype was observed many times. V usage is TRBV6-2 or TRBV6-3 and J usage is TRBJ1-5, with D possibly being TRBD1 (5 bases). Trimming removed 6 bases at V and 0 bases at J, with 24 bases between. Looked up from germline, CDR1 is MNHEY and CDR2 is SVGEGT. This CDR3 spans 19 amino acids. This chain's CDR3 is CASSRDGGIDPYSNQPQHF. CDR3 sequence (DNA): TGTGCCAGCAGCCGGGACGGCGGTATAGACCCGTATAGCAATCAGCCCCAGCATTTT.

Comments on this clonotype: A read error may be the cause here, since a much bigger clone is one base away. The rearrangement uses TRBV7-8 and TRBJ1-1; D might be TRBD1 (6 bases). This CDR3 has 14 amino acids. Per germline, CDR1 SGHVS and CDR2 FQNEAQ. The CDR3 bases are TGTGCCAGCAGCTCGGTGGGACGGGACACTGAATCTTTCTTT. Amino acids: CASSSVGRDTESFF.

The chain links TRBV30 to TRBJ1-2; 11 bases match TRBD1. Germline lookup yields CDR1 GTSNPN and CDR2 SVGIG (reference sequence). The CDR3 runs 13 residues. V dropped 6 bases and J dropped 4; count of bases not matched to a gene: 4. The CDR3 nucleotides read TGTGCCTGCGGACAGGGGGCGACCTATGGCTACACCTTC. As protein: CACGQGATYGYTF.

CDR3 sequence: CASSPLGATFGELFF. CDR3 nucleotide sequence: TGTGCCAGCAGCCCACTAGGGGCGACATTTGGGGAGCTGTTTTTT. The chain joins TRBV11-3 to TRBJ2-2; D tentatively fits TRBD1 or TRBD2 (5 bases each). The CDR3 loop spans 15 amino acids. The V end lost 5 bases, the J end lost 8 bases, and 18 bases lay between the germline ends. From germline, CDR1 is SGHNT and CDR2 YENEEA.

Many counts were recorded for this clonotype. The chain has TRBV14 and TRBJ1-2; no reliable D call. V was cut by 5 bases and J by 8 bases, with 15 bases left in between. The CDR3 consists of 13 residues. Germline values: CDR1 SGHDN, CDR2 FVKESK. The CDR3 DNA is TGTGCCAGCAGCGATAGGGCGATCCGCGGCTACACCTTC. Its translation: CASSDRAIRGYTF.

J is TRBJ2-5 and V is TRBV11-2, with 9 bases identical to TRBD1. V shed 6 bases, J shed 5 bases, and the junction held 19 bases outside the gene matches. This CDR3 has 18 amino acids. Germline CDR1 reads SGHAT; CDR2 reads FQNNGV. CDR3 loop: CASRIPFRDRVGEETQYF. The CDR3 region has the DNA TGTGCCAGCAGAATACCTTTCCGGGACAGGGTGGGAGAGGAGACCCAGTACTTC.

The chain couples TRBV5-1 to TRBJ2-7, with D possibly matching TRBD1 (6 bases). Germline values: CDR1 SGHRS, CDR2 YFSETQ. Trimming pared 5 bases from V and 6 bases from J, leaving 21 bases between. The CDR3 extends over 15 amino acids. For the CDR3, the DNA is TGCGCCAGCAGTTCGTTGAGGGGGAGTTTGTCCGAGCAGTACTTC. This encodes CASSSLRGSLSEQYF.

This clonotype was counted at least ten times. The rearrangement links TRBV6-5 to TRBJ1-2; D gene ambiguous. Germline CDR1 and CDR2: MNHEY and SVGAGI. This CDR3 is 15 amino acids long. Trimming left V 6 bases short and J 4 bases short, with 18 bases between. The CDR3 nucleotides read TGTGCCAGCAGCCCGAAAAATTGGGGTCTCTATGGCTACACCTTC. Amino acids: CASSPKNWGLYGYTF.

This clonotype was counted many times. The V call is TRBV15, the J call TRBJ2-2; D gene ambiguous. The CDR3 sequence is 15 residues long. V lost 1 base to trimming and J lost 4 bases, with 10 bases between them. Per the germline V gene, CDR1 is LNHNV and CDR2 is YYDKDF (reference sequence). Written as DNA, the CDR3 is TGTGCCACCAGCAGAGGAGACCGGAGCACCGGGGAGCTGTTTTTT. It codes for CATSRGDRSTGELFF.

The J gene is TRBJ1-3, the V gene TRBV10-2; D is unresolved. This CDR3 is 13 amino acids long. Trimming took off 2 bases at V and 4 bases at J, with 6 bases between the two ends. The germline V gene encodes CDR1 WSHSY and CDR2 SAAADI. CDR3 amino acids: CASSETPGNTIYF. Here the CDR3 DNA reads TGCGCCAGCAGTGAGACTCCCGGAAACACCATATATTTT.

This clonotype appeared many times. The chain uses TRBV4-1 and TRBJ1-5; the D gene is possibly TRBD1 (6 bases). V gave up 0 bases and J gave up 9 bases, with 6 bases separating them. The CDR3 runs 12 residues. Germline V gene sequence: CDR1 MGHRA, CDR2 YSYEKL. For the CDR3, the DNA is TGCGCCAGCAGCCAAGACAGGGGGCCCCAGCATTTT. It specifies CASSQDRGPQHF.

This clonotype has at least ten counts. At one boundary the junction diverges from the germline segment, which might be a read error. J is TRBJ1-1 and V is TRBV28, with 7 bases identical to TRBD1. The CDR3 has 16 amino acids. Germline CDR1 and CDR2: MDHEN and SYDVKM. The CDR3 region has the DNA TGTGCCAGCAGCCCCAAGACAGGGCGATTGAACACTGAAGCCTTCTTT. This encodes CASSPKTGRLNTEAFF. The complete variable domain, with remaining parts taken from reference TRBV28 and TRBJ1-1, reads DVKVTQSSRYLVKRTGEKVFLECVQDMDHENMFWYRQDPGLGLRLIYFSYDVKMKEKGDIPEGYSVSREKKERFSLILESASTNQTSMYLCASSPKTGRLNTEAFFGQGTRLTVV.